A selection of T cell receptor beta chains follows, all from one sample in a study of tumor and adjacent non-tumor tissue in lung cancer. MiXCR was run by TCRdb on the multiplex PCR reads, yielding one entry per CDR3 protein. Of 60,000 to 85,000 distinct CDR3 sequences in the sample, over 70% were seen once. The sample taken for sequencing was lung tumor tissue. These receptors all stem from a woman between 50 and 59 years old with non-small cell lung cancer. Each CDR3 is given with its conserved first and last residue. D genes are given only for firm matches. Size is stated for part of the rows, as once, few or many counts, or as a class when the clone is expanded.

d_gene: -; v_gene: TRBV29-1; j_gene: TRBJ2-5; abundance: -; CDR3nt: TGCAGCGTCAGGATGGGCTCGGAAGAGACCCAGTACTTC; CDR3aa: CSVRMGSEETQYF
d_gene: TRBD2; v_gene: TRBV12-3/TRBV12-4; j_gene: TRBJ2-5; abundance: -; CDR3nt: TGTGCCAGCTGTCGCGGGAGGCAAAAGACCCAGTACTTC; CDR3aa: CASCRGRQKTQYF
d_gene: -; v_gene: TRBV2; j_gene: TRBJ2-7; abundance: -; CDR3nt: TGTGCCTGCAGTCCTCCGGGTTACGAGCAGTACTTC; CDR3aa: CACSPPGYEQYF
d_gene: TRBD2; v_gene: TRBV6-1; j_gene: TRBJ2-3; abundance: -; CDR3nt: TGTGCTAGCAGTGAACTAGCGGGAGGGCCAGATACGCTGTATTTT; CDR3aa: CASSELAGGPDTLYF
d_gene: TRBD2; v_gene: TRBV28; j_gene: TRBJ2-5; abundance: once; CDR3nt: TGTGCCAGCAATTTATCGGGACTAGGAAAGGAGACCCAGTACTTC; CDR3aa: CASNLSGLGKETQYF
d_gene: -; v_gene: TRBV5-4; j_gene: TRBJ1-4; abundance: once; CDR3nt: TGTGCCGGCAGATCACAGGGTCCAACTAATGAAAAACTGTTTTTT; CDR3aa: CAGRSQGPTNEKLFF
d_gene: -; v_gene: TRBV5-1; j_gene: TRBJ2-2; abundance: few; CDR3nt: TGCGCCAACAGCCTCGGACAGACCCCCGGGGAGCTGTTTTTT; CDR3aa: CANSLGQTPGELFF
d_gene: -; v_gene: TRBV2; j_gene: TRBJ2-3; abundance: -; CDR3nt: TGTGCCTGCCAACTAGAGTACACAGATACGCAGTATTTT; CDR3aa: CACQLEYTDTQYF
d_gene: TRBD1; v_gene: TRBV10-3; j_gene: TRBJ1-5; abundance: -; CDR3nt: TGTTCCATCAGTGGAGGTCAGGGGGCTGTGCAGCCCCAGCATTTT; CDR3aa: CSISGGQGAVQPQHF
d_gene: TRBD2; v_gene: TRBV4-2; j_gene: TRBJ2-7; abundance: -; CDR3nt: TGTGCCAGCAACCAAGATGAGACTAGCGGATCCTACGAGCAGTATTTC; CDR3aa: CASNQDETSGSYEQYF
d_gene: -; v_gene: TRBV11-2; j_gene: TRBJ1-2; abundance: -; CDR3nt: TGTGACAGCAGCTCCCTTGGGGGCGGAGCCTTCGGCTACACCTTC; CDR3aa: CDSSSLGGGAFGYTF
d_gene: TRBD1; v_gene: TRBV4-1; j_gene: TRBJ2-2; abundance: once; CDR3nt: TGCGCCAGCAGCCCCTTAGGACAGGGTTGTGGCACCGGGGAGCTCTTTTTT; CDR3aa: CASSPLGQGCGTGELFF
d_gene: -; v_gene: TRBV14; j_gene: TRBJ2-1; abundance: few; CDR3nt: TGTACCAGCAGCCCCGGGACACGGGGCTACAATGAGCAGTTCTTC; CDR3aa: CTSSPGTRGYNEQFF
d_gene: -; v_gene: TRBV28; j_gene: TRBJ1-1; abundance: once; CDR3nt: TGTGCCAGCGGTAGGCGGGACACTGAAGTTTTCTTT; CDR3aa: CASGRRDTEVFF
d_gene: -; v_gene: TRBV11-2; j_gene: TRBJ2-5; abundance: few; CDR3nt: TGTGCCAGCGGCATCACCGAGACCCAGTATTTC; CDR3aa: CASGITETQYF
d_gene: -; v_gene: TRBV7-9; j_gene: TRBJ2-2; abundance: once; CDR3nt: TGTGGCAGCAGCAAGAATCCAAACACCGGGGAGCTGTTTTTT; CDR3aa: CGSSKNPNTGELFF
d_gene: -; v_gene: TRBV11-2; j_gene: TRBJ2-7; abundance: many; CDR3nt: TGTGCCAGCAGCTTAGAACTCGGGCAGTACTTC; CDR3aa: CASSLELGQYF
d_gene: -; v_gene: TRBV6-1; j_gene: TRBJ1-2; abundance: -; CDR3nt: TGTGCCAGTCAGGGAGGGGTTGGCTATGGCTACACCTTC; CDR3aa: CASQGGVGYGYTF
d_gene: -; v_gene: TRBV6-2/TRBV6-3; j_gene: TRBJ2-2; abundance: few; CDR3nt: TGTGCCAGCAATGCAGGCTCCGGGACGGCGAACATCGGGGAGCTGTATTTT; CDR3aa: CASNAGSGTANIGELYF
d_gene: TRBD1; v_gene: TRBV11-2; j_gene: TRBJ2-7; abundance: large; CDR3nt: TGTGCCAGCAGCTTAGTTAGGGACAGCTACGAGCAGTACTTC; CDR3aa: CASSLVRDSYEQYF
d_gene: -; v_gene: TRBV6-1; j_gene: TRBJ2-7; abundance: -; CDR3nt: TGTGCCGTCAAGCCGAGCTCCTACGAGCAGTACTTC; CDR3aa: CAVKPSSYEQYF
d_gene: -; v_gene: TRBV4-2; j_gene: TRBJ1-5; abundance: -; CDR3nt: TGTGTAAACAGCCAAGACCTCACTAGCAATCAGCCCCAGCATTTT; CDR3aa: CVNSQDLTSNQPQHF
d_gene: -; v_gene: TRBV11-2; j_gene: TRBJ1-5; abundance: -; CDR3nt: TGTGCCAGCAGCTTCAGGAGTAATCAGCCTCAGCATTTT; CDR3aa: CASSFRSNQPQHF
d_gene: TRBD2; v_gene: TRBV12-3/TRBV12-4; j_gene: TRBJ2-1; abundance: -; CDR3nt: TGTGCCATCAGTCGCCACCACCTAGCGGGAGAGTCAGATGAGCAGTTCTTC; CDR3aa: CAISRHHLAGESDEQFF
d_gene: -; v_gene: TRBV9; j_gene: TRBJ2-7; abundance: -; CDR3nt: TGTACCAGCAGCGTAGGTGAGTGCTACGAGCAGTACTTC; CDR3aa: CTSSVGECYEQYF
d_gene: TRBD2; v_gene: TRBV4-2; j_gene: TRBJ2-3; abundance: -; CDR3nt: TGTGCCAGCAACGAAGGGCGCGGGAGCGGGGCAGATACGCAGTATTTT; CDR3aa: CASNEGRGSGADTQYF
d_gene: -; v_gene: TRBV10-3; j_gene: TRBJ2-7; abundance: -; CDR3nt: TGTGCCATCGGCGAAGCGAGACAGGGAGGTTCCGAGCAGTATTTC; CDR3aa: CAIGEARQGGSEQYF
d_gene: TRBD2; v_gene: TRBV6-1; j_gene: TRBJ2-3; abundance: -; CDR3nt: TGTGCCAACAGTGGGACCTTAGCGGGAGGGCGCGATACACAGTATTTT; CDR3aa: CANSGTLAGGRDTQYF
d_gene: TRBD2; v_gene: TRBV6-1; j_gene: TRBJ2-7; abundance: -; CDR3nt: TGTACCAGCAGTGAGGGACTAGCGGGCTGCTACGAGCAGTACTTC; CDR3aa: CTSSEGLAGCYEQYF
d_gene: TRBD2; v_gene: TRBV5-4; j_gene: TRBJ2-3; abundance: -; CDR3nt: TGTGCCAGCAGCTTAGCAAGCGGGAGTGACGCAGATACGCAGTATTTT; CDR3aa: CASSLASGSDADTQYF
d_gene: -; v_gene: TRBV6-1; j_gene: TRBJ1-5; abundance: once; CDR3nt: TGTGCTAGCTGGGACGGGAATCAGCCCCAGCATTTT; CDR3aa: CASWDGNQPQHF
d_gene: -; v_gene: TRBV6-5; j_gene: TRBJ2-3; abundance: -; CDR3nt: TGTGCCATGAGTGGCAGCCGCACAGATACGCAGTATTTT; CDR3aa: CAMSGSRTDTQYF
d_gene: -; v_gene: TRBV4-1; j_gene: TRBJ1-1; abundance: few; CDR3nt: TGCGCCAGCGGGAGGGGGACGACCACTGAAGCTCTCTTT; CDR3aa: CASGRGTTTEALF
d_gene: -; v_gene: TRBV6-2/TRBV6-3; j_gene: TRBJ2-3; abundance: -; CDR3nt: TGTGCCAGCTGCATGGACAGTGAAGCAGATACACAGTATTTT; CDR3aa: CASCMDSEADTQYF
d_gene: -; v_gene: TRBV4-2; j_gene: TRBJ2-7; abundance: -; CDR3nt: TGTGCCAGCAGCCGAGTAAAAGGTGCGGGGAACTACGAGCAGCACTTC; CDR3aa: CASSRVKGAGNYEQHF
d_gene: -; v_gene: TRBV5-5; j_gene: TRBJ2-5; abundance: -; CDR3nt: TGTACCAGCAGCGCGACCGGGACTGGGGGTGCGGAGACCCACTACTTC; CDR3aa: CTSSATGTGGAETHYF
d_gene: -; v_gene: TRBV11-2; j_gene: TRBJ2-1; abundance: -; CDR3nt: TGTGCCAGCAACTTAGAATCAAGAGGGAATCATGAGCAGTTCTTC; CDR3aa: CASNLESRGNHEQFF
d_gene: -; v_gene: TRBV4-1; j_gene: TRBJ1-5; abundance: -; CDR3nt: TGCGTCAGCAGCCAAGATGAACTACGGCGTCAGTCCCAGCATTTT; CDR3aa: CVSSQDELRRQSQHF
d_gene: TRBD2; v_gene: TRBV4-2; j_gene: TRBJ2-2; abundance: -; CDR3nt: TGTGGCAGCAGCCAAGACCGACTAGCGGGAGGGCTTGGGAACACCGGGGAGCCGTTTTTT; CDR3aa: CGSSQDRLAGGLGNTGEPFF
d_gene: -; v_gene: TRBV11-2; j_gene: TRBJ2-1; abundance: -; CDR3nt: TGTGCCAGCAGCCTAGAAGCTAACTGGAGGGCTGAGCAGTTCTTC; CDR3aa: CASSLEANWRAEQFF
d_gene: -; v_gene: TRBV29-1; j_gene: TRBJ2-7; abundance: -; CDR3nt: TGCAGTGTTGATTCCAGCCTGGGCAAGCAGTACTTC; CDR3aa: CSVDSSLGKQYF
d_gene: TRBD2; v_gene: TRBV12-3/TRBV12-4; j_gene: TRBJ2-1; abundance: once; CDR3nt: TGTGCCAGCAGTTCAGAGGCTAGCGGATACAATGCGGAGTTCTTC; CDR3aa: CASSSEASGYNAEFF
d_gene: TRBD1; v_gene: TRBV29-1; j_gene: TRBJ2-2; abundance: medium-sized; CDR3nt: TGCAGCGTTGGACAGGGGGCCGGGGAGCTGTTTTTT; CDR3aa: CSVGQGAGELFF
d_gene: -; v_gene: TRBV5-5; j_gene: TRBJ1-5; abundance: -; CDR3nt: TGTGCCAGCAGTCGGAGTTTTCACCAGCCCCAGCATTTT; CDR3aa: CASSRSFHQPQHF
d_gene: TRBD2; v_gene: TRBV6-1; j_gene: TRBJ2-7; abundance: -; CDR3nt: TGTGCCATCCACCGTAGGGTAGCGGGGTTGTACGAGCAGTACTTC; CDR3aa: CAIHRRVAGLYEQYF
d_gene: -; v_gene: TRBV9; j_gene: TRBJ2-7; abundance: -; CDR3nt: TGTGCCAGCAGCGTAGCTGTACAGGGAAACGAGCAGTACTTC; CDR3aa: CASSVAVQGNEQYF
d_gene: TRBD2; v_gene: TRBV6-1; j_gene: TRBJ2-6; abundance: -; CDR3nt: TGTGCCAGCAGTGAACATTCCGGGAGCGGGGCCATCGTCCTGACTTTC; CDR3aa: CASSEHSGSGAIVLTF
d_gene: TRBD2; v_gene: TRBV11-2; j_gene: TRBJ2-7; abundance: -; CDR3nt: TGTACCAACAGCTACGGGAGGCCCTCCTACGAGCAGTATTTC; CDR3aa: CTNSYGRPSYEQYF
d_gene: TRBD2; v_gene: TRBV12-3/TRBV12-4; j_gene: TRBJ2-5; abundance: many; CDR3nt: TGTGCCAGCTGCCGCGGGAGGCAAGAGACCCAGTACTTC; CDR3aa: CASCRGRQETQYF